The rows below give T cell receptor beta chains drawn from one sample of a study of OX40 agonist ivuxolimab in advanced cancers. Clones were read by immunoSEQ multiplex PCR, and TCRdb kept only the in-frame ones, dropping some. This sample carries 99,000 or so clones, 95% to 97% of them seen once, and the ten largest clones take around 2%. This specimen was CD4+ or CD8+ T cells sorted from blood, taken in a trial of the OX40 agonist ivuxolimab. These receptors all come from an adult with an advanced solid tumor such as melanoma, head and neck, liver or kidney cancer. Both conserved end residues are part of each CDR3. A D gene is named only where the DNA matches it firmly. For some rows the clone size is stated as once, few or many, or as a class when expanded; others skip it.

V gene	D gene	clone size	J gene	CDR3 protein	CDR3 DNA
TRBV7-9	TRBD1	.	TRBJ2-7	CASSSNRGPETHEQYF	TGTGCCAGCAGCTCAAACAGGGGGCCAGAGACCCACGAGCAGTACTTC
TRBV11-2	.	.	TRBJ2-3	CASSLGPDYADTQYF	TGTGCCAGCAGCTTAGGGCCGGACTACGCAGATACGCAGTATTTT
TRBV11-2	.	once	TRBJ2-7	CASSFGYPLAYEQYF	TGTGCCAGCAGCTTCGGCTACCCCTTGGCCTACGAGCAGTACTTC
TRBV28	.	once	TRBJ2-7	CASRGTPSSYEQYF	TGTGCCAGCAGAGGGACTCCAAGCTCCTACGAGCAGTACTTC
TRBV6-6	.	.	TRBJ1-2	CASSYGGNYGYTF	TGTGCCAGCAGTTACGGGGGCAACTATGGCTACACCTTC
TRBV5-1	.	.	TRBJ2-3	CASSAAGTRTDTQYF	TGCGCCAGCAGCGCCGCAGGGACGCGGACAGATACGCAGTATTTT
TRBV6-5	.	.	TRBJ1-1	CASSSDKNTEAFF	TGTGCCAGCAGCAGCGACAAGAACACTGAAGCTTTCTTT
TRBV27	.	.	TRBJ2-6	CASSSPAHLSGANVLTF	TGTGCCAGCAGTTCCCCGGCCCACCTCTCTGGGGCCAACGTCCTGACTTTC
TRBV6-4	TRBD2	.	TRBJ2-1	CASSPGLAGYNEQFF	TGTGCCAGCAGTCCGGGACTAGCGGGATACAATGAGCAGTTCTTC
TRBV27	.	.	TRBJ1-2	CASSFRSDYGYTF	TGTGCCAGCAGTTTTAGGTCAGATTATGGCTACACCTTC
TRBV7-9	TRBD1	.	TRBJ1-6	CASSLGTGDSPLHF	TGTGCCAGCAGCCTAGGGACAGGGGATTCACCCCTCCACTTT
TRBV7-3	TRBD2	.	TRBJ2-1	CASSSGLAASSYNEQFF	TGTGCCAGCAGCTCCGGACTAGCGGCGAGCTCCTACAATGAGCAGTTCTTC
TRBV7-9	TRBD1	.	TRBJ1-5	CASSDGTGVQPQHF	TGTGCCAGCAGCGACGGGACAGGGGTTCAGCCCCAGCATTTT
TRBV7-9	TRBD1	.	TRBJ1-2	CASSLQGDGYTF	TGTGCCAGCAGCTTACAGGGGGATGGCTACACCTTC
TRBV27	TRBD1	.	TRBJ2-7	CASSLDRVEQYF	TGTGCCAGCAGTCTGGACAGGGTCGAGCAGTACTTC
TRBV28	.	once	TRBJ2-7	CASSFQTRAYEQYF	TGTGCCAGCAGTTTCCAAACTAGAGCCTACGAGCAGTACTTC
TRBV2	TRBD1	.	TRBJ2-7	CASSEWRTGIYEQYF	TGTGCCAGCAGTGAATGGAGGACAGGGATCTACGAGCAGTACTTC
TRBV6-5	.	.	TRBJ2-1	CASSYSKGDVYNEQFF	TGTGCCAGCAGTTACTCGAAAGGGGACGTCTACAATGAGCAGTTCTTC
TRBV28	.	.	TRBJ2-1	CASSIGSEVFNEQFF	TGTGCCAGCAGTATAGGGTCCGAGGTCTTCAATGAGCAGTTCTTC
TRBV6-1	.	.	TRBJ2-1	CASRPMVSYNEQFF	TGTGCCAGCAGGCCGATGGTCTCTTACAATGAGCAGTTCTTC
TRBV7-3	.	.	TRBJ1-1	CASSQNGAQNTEAFF	TGTGCCAGCAGCCAAAACGGGGCCCAAAACACTGAAGCTTTCTTT
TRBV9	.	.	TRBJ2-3	CASSVGGTDTQYF	TGTGCCAGCAGCGTAGGAGGGACAGATACGCAGTATTTT
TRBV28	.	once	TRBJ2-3	CASSFSGSTDTQYF	TGTGCCAGCAGTTTTAGCGGTAGCACAGATACGCAGTATTTT
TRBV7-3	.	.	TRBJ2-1	CASSFGNEQFF	TGTGCCAGCAGCTTTGGAAATGAGCAGTTCTTC
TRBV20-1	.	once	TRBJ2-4	CSAGGLLKYF	TGCAGTGCCGGGGGCCTCCTCAAGTACTTC
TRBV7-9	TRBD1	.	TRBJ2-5	CASSSGGQEKETQYF	TGTGCCAGCAGCTCAGGCGGACAGGAAAAAGAGACCCAGTACTTC
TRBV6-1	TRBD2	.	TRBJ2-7	CASSEIASGGDNYEQYF	TGTGCCAGCAGTGAAATTGCTAGCGGGGGTGACAACTACGAGCAGTACTTC
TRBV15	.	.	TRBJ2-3	CATSGGNSGSTDTQYF	TGTGCCACCAGCGGAGGGAATAGCGGTAGCACAGATACGCAGTATTTT
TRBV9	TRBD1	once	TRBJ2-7	CASSVQGAHHTPYEQYF	TGTGCCAGCAGCGTTCAGGGGGCACATCACACTCCCTACGAGCAGTACTTC
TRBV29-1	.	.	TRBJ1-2	CSVVWGGYGYTF	TGCAGCGTTGTGTGGGGCGGCTATGGCTACACCTTC
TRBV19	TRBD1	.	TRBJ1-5	CASSRDRSNQPQHF	TGTGCCAGTAGTCGGGACAGATCTAATCAGCCCCAGCATTTT
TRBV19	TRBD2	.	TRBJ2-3	CATLGGLATDTQYF	TGTGCCACCCTAGGAGGACTAGCGACAGATACGCAGTATTTT
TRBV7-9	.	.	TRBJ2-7	CASSPGTPSYEQYF	TGTGCCAGCAGCCCCGGGACACCTTCCTACGAGCAGTACTTC
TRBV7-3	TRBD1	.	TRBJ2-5	CASSQTGGRETQYF	TGTGCCAGCAGCCAAACAGGGGGCAGGGAGACCCAGTACTTC
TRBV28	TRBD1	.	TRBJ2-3	CASSLVGQSTDTQYF	TGTGCCAGCAGTTTAGTGGGACAGAGCACAGATACGCAGTATTTT
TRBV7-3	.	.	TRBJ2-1	CASSLAQGRENEQFF	TGTGCCAGCAGCTTGGCCCAGGGAAGGGAGAATGAGCAGTTCTTC
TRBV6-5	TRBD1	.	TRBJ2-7	CASSYGTGGLNEQYF	TGTGCCAGCAGTTATGGGACAGGGGGCCTCAACGAGCAGTACTTC
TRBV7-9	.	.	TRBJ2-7	CASSLALLEGMDDEQYF	TGTGCCAGCAGCTTAGCGTTATTGGAAGGAATGGACGACGAGCAGTACTTC
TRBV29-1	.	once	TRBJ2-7	CSARDPSSYEQYF	TGCAGCGCCAGGGACCCGAGCTCCTACGAGCAGTACTTC
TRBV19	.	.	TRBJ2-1	CASSIYQRNNMGEQFF	TGTGCCAGTAGTATTTATCAGCGCAATAACATGGGTGAGCAGTTCTTC
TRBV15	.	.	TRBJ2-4	CATSTSPWESLNIQYF	TGTGCCACCAGCACGAGCCCATGGGAATCCTTAAACATTCAGTACTTC